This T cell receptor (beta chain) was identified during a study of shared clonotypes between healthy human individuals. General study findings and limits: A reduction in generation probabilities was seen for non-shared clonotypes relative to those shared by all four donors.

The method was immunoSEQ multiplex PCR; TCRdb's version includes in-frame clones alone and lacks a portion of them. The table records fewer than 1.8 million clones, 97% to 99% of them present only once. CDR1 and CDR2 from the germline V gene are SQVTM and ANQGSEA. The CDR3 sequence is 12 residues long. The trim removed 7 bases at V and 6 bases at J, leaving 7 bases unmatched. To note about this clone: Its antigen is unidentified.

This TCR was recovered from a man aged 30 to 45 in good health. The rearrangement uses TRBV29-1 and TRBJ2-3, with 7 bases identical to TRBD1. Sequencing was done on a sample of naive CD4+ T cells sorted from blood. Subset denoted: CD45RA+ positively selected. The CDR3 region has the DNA TGCAGCGGGGGGACAGCAGCCGATACGCAGTATTTT. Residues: CSGGTAADTQYF.